The subject of this entry is one TCR beta chain. Its antigen is still unknown. V dropped 5 bases and J dropped 4; count of bases not matched to a gene: 9. Germline CDR1 reads SEHNR; CDR2 reads FQNEAQ (reference sequence). The CDR3 extends over 15 amino acids. Noted treatment: 15 to 20 received Ad26.COV2.S at low or high dose, single or two shots; roughly five received placebo; per-sample allocation not given. The samples date from day 63 after the first vaccine or placebo injection. Expression of Wuhan-strain SARS-CoV-2 spike came from the Ad26 vector that formed the vaccine. Assay: immunoSEQ multiplex PCR; the TCRdb copy retains only in-frame clones and omits some. The sample lists 410,000 or so clones, over 75% occurring once. The data stem from a study of Ad26.COV2.S vaccination and SARS-CoV-2 variants. Study in general: Into the muscle, Ad26.COV2.S was dosed once or twice, 56 days apart.

Study conclusions and caveats: Substantial breadth was reported for post-vaccination spike-specific CD8+ and CD4+ T cells. Greater spike-specific TCR breadth was seen in vaccine recipients than in placebo recipients.

The sample here was peripheral blood, taken in a trial of Ad26.COV2.S vaccine versus placebo. The receptor's source is a person between 18 and 60 years old who received the Ad26.COV2.S COVID-19 vaccine or a placebo. The chain is built from TRBV7-9 and TRBJ2-3; TRBD2 agrees at 7 bases. CDR3 amino acids: CASSALASGSDTQYF. DNA for the CDR3: TGTGCCAGCAGCGCACTAGCGAGTGGGTCAGATACGCAGTATTTT.